The present entry profiles one T cell receptor (beta chain) with its context. The sample belongs to a study of T-cell reconstitution after alpha-beta-depleted transplantation in children. Preparation of the TCRbeta library used unique molecular identifiers. Using its own MiXCR run on the PCR reads, TCRdb lists one record per CDR3 protein. The sample carries more than 150,000 distinct CDR3 sequences, approximately 7% recorded once. The CDR3 is 12 residues long. V dropped 4 bases and J dropped 6 bases, with 10 bases sitting between them. Germline V gene data show CDR1 as SQVTM and CDR2 as ANQGSEA. This TCR derives from a human donor who donated a stem cell graft to a child with Wiskott-Aldrich syndrome. The chain employs TRBV29-1 and TRBJ2-1; the D is unclear. Sequences were derived from PBMCs from the stem cell graft donor, sampled from the stem cell graft. The CDR3 DNA is TGCAGCGTTGGAGGCAGAACCAATGAGCAGTTCTTC. Translated, it gives CSVGGRTNEQFF.